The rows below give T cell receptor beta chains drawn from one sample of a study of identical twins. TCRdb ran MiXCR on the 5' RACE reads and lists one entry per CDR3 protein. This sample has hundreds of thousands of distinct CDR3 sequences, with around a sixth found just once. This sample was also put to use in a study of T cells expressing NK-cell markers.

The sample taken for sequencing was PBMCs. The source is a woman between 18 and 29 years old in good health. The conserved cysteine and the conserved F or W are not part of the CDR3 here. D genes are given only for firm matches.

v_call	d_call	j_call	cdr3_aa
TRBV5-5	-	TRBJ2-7	ASSFRPGPYEQY
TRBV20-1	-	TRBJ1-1	SAAQTVNTEAF
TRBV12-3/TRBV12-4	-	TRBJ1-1	ASSSGPREGAF
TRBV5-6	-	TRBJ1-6	ASSRQDSPLH
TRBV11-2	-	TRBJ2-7	ASSLKDAFYEQY
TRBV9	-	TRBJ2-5	ASSARTLARETQY
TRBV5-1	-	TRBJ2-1	ASSYPDSSEQF
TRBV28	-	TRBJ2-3	ASTPPLAGTDTQY
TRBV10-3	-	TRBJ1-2	AIRIGNYGYT
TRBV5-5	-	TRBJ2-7	ASSFGGGGFAYEQY
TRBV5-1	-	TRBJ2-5	ASSRSSGPPRETQY
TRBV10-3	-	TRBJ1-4	AISESTEKLF
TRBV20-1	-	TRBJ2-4	SARDLLDTIAKNIQY
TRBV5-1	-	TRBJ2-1	ASSPDTAGTYNEQF
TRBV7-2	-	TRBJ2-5	ASSPRYAVKTQY
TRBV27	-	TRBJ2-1	ASSFGPGEGPYEQF
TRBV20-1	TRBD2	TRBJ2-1	SALGLADNEQF
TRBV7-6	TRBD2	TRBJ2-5	ASSSRGGSETQY
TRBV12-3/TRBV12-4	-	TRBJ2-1	ASRNDGGLGF
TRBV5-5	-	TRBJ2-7	ASSARMTTYEQY
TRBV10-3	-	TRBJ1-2	AIMEGIQGFYGYT
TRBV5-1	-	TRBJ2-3	ASSSQGSTDTQY
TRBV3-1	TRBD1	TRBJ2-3	ASSLWTGSVRDTQY
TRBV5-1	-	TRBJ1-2	ASSFYPGGYT
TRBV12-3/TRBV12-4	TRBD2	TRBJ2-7	ASRIGLAGVYEQY
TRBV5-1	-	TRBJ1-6	ASSLVASAGSPLH
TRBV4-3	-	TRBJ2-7	ASSRDNNYEQY
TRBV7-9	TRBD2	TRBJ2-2	ASSSGGAGSTGELF
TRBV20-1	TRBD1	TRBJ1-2	SAPSTGAYGYT
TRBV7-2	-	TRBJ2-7	ASSFRGYEQY
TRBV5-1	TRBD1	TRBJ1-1	ASSLKTGVNTEAF
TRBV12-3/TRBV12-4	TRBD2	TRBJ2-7	ASSTVAGLYEQY
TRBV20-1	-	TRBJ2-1	SARDPNKGDEQF
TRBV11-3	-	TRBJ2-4	ASSPAAEAKNIQY
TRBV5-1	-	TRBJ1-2	ASSWTVNYGYT
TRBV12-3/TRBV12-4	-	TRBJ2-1	ASSPGHRSYNEQF
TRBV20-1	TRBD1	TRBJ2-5	SALQFGTGVFRETQY
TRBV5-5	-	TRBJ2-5	ASRLTSGQAGETQY
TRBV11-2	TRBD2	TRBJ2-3	ASSPGGEDMWEHTDTQY
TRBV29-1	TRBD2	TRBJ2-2	SGRPSGTTGELF
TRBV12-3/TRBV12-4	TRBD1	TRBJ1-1	ASSWRQGENTEAF